The rows below give T cell receptor beta chains drawn from one sample of a study of cytomegalovirus exposure and HLA in healthy donors. Libraries were prepared by immunoSEQ multiplex PCR; TCRdb keeps only in-frame clonotypes and omits some of them. Here the sample spans some 190,000 clones, over 70% being singletons. Source material: PBMCs. All receptors derive from a woman aged 30 to 39 in good health and CMV-seropositive. Both conserved end residues are part of each CDR3. A D gene is named only where the DNA matches it firmly. Size values are once, few and many counts, or a class for expanded clones, and some rows have none.

TRBV5-6,TRBJ2-1,.,.,CASSPSSGSSYNEQFF,TGTGCCAGCAGCCCGAGTAGCGGCAGCTCCTACAATGAGCAGTTCTTC
TRBV28,TRBJ1-1,.,.,CAIQGRMNTEAFF,TGTGCCATACAGGGCCGTATGAACACTGAAGCTTTCTTT
TRBV11-2,TRBJ1-3,.,.,CASSSIRGSSGNTIYF,TGTGCCAGCAGCTCCATCAGGGGCTCCTCTGGAAACACCATATATTTT
TRBV19,TRBJ2-1,.,few,CASSEGAYNEQFF,TGTGCCAGTAGCGAGGGAGCCTACAATGAGCAGTTCTTC
TRBV5-1,TRBJ1-2,TRBD1,.,CASSTIQGNYGYTF,TGCGCCAGCAGCACTATACAGGGGAACTATGGCTACACCTTC
TRBV10-3,TRBJ1-5,TRBD1,.,CAIKGQGDQPQHF,TGTGCCATCAAGGGACAGGGGGACCAGCCCCAGCATTTT
TRBV5-4,TRBJ2-7,TRBD1,once,CASSPGTGRYEQYF,TGTGCCAGCAGCCCCGGGACAGGGAGATACGAGCAGTACTTC
TRBV28,TRBJ2-1,TRBD2,.,CASSRTSGRFEQFF,TGTGCCAGCAGCCGGACTAGCGGGAGATTTGAGCAGTTCTTC
TRBV7-6,TRBJ2-7,.,.,CASSLNRAYEQYF,TGTGCCAGCAGCTTAAACAGGGCCTACGAGCAGTACTTC
TRBV18,TRBJ2-1,TRBD2,.,CASSPLSGRDNEQFF,TGTGCCAGCTCACCACTTAGTGGGAGGGACAATGAGCAGTTCTTC
TRBV6-5,TRBJ1-1,.,.,CASSYSTRATSPAAFF,TGTGCCAGCAGTTACTCGACTAGGGCCACCTCCCCCGCAGCTTTCTTT
TRBV25-1,TRBJ2-7,.,.,CASSLRGDPGSYEQYF,TGTGCCAGCAGCCTCCGCGGGGACCCGGGGAGTTACGAGCAGTACTTC
TRBV27,TRBJ1-4,.,.,CASSPSNRVRNEKLFF,TGTGCCAGCAGTCCCTCGAACAGGGTCAGAAATGAAAAACTGTTTTTT
TRBV19,TRBJ2-1,.,.,CASSIGGSGYNEQFF,TGTGCCAGTAGTATCGGCGGGTCGGGCTACAATGAGCAGTTCTTC
TRBV27,TRBJ2-1,TRBD2,.,CASSPPGLAGSYNEQFF,TGTGCCAGCAGTCCGCCGGGACTAGCGGGGTCCTACAATGAGCAGTTCTTC
TRBV18,TRBJ1-2,.,.,CASPPPAVYGYTF,TGTGCCAGCCCACCACCAGCTGTCTATGGCTACACCTTC
TRBV7-9,TRBJ2-1,.,.,CASSLSIGKGEQFF,TGTGCCAGCAGCTTATCAATCGGGAAAGGTGAGCAGTTCTTC
TRBV2,TRBJ2-4,TRBD2,.,CATSSGSVAKNIQYF,TGTGCCACCTCTAGCGGGAGCGTAGCCAAAAACATTCAGTACTTC
TRBV28,TRBJ2-3,.,few,CASRERARADTQYF,TGTGCCAGCCGGGAGAGGGCGAGAGCAGATACGCAGTATTTT
TRBV28,TRBJ1-1,TRBD1,.,CASSQPPGQGVTEAFF,TGTGCCAGCAGTCAACCACCGGGACAGGGGGTCACTGAAGCTTTCTTT
TRBV27,TRBJ1-5,.,.,CASSREGLSSNQPQHF,TGTGCCAGCAGTCGAGAGGGTTTATCTAGCAATCAGCCCCAGCATTTT
TRBV7-9,TRBJ2-1,TRBD2,once,CASSFLAGGPESYNEQFF,TGTGCCAGCAGCTTCTTAGCGGGAGGGCCAGAGTCCTACAATGAGCAGTTCTTC
TRBV18,TRBJ2-3,.,.,CASSPSDTQYF,TGTGCCAGCTCACCGAGCGATACGCAGTATTTT
TRBV20-1,TRBJ2-1,.,.,CSAGLYNEQFF,TGCAGTGCAGGACTATACAATGAGCAGTTCTTC
TRBV28,TRBJ1-4,.,.,CASRWTRGDEKLFF,TGTGCCAGCAGGTGGACGCGGGGGGATGAAAAACTGTTTTTT
TRBV7-9,TRBJ1-3,.,.,CASSLRGGYSGNTIYF,TGTGCCAGCAGCCTTAGGGGGGGCTACTCTGGAAACACCATATATTTT
TRBV10-2,TRBJ2-7,.,.,CASSHTGIYEQYF,TGCGCCAGCAGTCACACGGGTATCTACGAGCAGTACTTC
TRBV7-2,TRBJ2-3,TRBD2,.,CASSPPSGSGSPEDTQYF,TGTGCCAGCAGCCCGCCGAGCGGGAGCGGAAGTCCGGAAGATACGCAGTATTTT
TRBV6-5,TRBJ2-7,TRBD2,.,CASSYSGLAAYEQYF,TGTGCCAGCAGTTACTCGGGACTAGCGGCCTACGAGCAGTACTTC